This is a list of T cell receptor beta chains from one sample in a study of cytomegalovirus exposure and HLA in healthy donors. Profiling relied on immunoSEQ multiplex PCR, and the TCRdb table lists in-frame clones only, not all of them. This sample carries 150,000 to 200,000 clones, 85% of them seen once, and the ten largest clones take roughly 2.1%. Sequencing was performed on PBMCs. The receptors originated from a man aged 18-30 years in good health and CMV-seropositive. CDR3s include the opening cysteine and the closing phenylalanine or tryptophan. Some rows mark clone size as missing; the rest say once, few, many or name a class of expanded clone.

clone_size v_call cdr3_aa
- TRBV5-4 CASSDARDYQETQYF
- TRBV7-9 CASSLALTGIKGGGYTF
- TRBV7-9 CSSSLSGQGRFTEAFF
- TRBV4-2 CASSQNRALDEQFF
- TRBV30 CAWNRGGQTNSPLHF
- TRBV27 CASSQGTGSNQPQHF
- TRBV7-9 CASSPNSGGIFETQYF
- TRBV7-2 CASSPPSGEQYF
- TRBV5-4 CASSSNRPSGGVQETQYF
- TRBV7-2 CASSGTGGTDTQYF
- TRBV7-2 CASSLTGNPEAFF
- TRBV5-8 CASSHGLAGGPHTQYF
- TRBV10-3 CAISEGPGDSYNEQFF
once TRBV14 CASSHLMGGNTIYF
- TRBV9 CASSVRDRVSDTQYF
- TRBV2 CASRADRGRSDGYTF
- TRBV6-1 CATTEGGINTGELFF
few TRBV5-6 CASSLGAEQFF
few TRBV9 CASSLSPGDGYTF
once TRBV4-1 CASSISYSGANGLTF